This T cell receptor beta chain came from a study of response to subunit inactivated influenza vaccine (dated by TCRdb to 2016 to 2019). In terms of the full investigation: To follow how T cells responded to a trivalent subunit inactivated influenza vaccine, the researchers relied on deep quantitative profiling of the T cell receptor repertoire. Results and caveats for the whole study, not just this receptor: It was suggested by the authors that each seasonal influenza vaccination may recruit only a limited number of new T cells.

This clonotype was seen only a few times. The antigen it binds to is not known. Base qualities are not at hand, and no much larger clone is one base apart. Libraries were constructed by RT-PCR. Sequenced on an Illumina HiSeq 2500. TCRdb handled the public reads itself, with Q25 trimming in fastp and clone calling in MiXCR, and kept productive beta chains. Rows with a matching CDR3 protein are joined into one entry that keeps the most common DNA and genes. Recorded for this sample are approximately 730,000 distinct CDR3 sequences; approximately 13% of them occurred a single time. The top ten hold approximately 6.5% of the sample. The cysteine opens and the phenylalanine closes a CDR3 of 17 amino acids. The entry retains the CDR3 DNA only, 51 bases that are in frame from base 1. V loses 0 bases of germline sequence and J loses 5 bases, and the interval between the two ends is 20 bases. From a lookup of the germline V gene, CDR1 and CDR2 are MGHDK and SYGVNS.

This TCR derives from a man in his forties or fifties who received an inactivated influenza vaccine. Donor details come from another sample of the same person, matched by shared clones. Sample: PBMCs from blood, taken less than 15 days before vaccination. The V gene is TRBV25-1 and the J gene is TRBJ2-7, with TRBD1 tentatively as D gene (7 bases match). This receptor carries the CDR3 CASSEYKIWRRGDEQYF. The DNA sequence is as follows: TGTGCCAGCAGTGAATATAAGATTTGGCGCAGGGGGGACGAGCAGTACTTC.